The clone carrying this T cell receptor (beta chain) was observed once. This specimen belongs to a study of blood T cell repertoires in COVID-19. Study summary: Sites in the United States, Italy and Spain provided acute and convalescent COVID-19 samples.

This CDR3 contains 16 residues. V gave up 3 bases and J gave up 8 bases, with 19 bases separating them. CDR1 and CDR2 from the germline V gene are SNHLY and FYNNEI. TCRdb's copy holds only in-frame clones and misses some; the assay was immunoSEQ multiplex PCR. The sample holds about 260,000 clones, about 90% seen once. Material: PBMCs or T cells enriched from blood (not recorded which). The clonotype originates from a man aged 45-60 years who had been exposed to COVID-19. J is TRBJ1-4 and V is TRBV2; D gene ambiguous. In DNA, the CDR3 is TGTGCCAGCAGTGAGGGATGGGCGGGGATGTTGGAAAAACTGTTTTTT. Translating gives CASSEGWAGMLEKLFF.